These 18 T cell receptor beta chains were all obtained from the same sample, sequenced in a study of cytomegalovirus exposure and HLA in healthy donors. Both 60 Vbeta primers and 13 Jbeta primers went into the PCR. Only in-frame clones appear in the TCRdb table, and some are missing; sequencing was by immunoSEQ multiplex PCR. Here the sample spans about 130,000 clones, about 82% being singletons. Sequencing was performed on PBMCs. Receptors originate from a man aged 25 to 40 in good health and CMV-seronegative.

This chain links TRBV19 with TRBJ2-7; D possibly corresponds to TRBD2 (5 bases). Trimming took 5 bases from V and 3 from J, leaving 11 bases between them. The CDR3 consists of 13 residues. Germline values: CDR1 LNHDA, CDR2 SQIVND (reference sequence). This chain's CDR3 is CASSPGSFYEQYF. As DNA, the CDR3 is TGTGCCAGTAGTCCGGGGTCGTTCTACGAGCAGTACTTC.

This clone has more than one count but fewer than ten. V usage is TRBV15 and J usage is TRBJ1-6; D remains unclear. CDR1 LNHNV and CDR2 YYDKDF come from the germline V gene (reference sequence). The CDR3 is 16 amino acids. With 0 bases removed from V and 0 bases from J, the gap between germline ends came to 6 bases. The CDR3 nucleotides are TGTGCCACCAGCAGAGATGTTAGCTCCTATAATTCACCCCTCCACTTT. Its translation is CATSRDVSSYNSPLHF.

The chain employs TRBV11-1 and TRBJ1-4; D is possibly TRBD1 (5 bases). The CDR3 is made up of 14 amino acids. Germline CDR1 SGHAT, CDR2 FQDESV (reference sequence). The V gene lost 5 bases and the J gene lost 8 bases, with 15 bases spanning the gap. DNA of the CDR3: TGTGCCAGCAGCCTGAGGGGACTCCTCGAAAAACTGTTTTTT. Residues: CASSLRGLLEKLFF.

The chain joins TRBV5-4 to TRBJ2-5; 10 positions agree with TRBD1. Per germline, CDR1 SGHNT and CDR2 YYREEE (reference sequence). V lost 4 bases, J lost 3 bases, and 3 bases stayed unmatched. CDR3 length: 14 residues. In DNA form, the CDR3 reads TGTGCCAGCAGCACCGGGACAGGGGAAGAGACCCAGTACTTC. The encoded protein is CASSTGTGEETQYF.

The chain uses TRBV11-2 and TRBJ1-4; D gene ambiguous. Per the germline V gene, CDR1 is SGHAT and CDR2 is FQNNGV. The CDR3 is 13 residues long. The ends were cut back, 5 bases at V and 8 bases at J, with 12 bases in the middle. CDR3 amino acids: CASSAYPMEKLFF. The CDR3 coding sequence is TGTGCCAGCAGCGCCTACCCCATGGAAAAACTGTTTTTT.

In DNA form, the CDR3 reads TGTGCCAGCAGCAAGCGGACTAGCGGGGTCTTCGAGCAGTTCTTC. It is translated as CASSKRTSGVFEQFF. This chain joins TRBV11-2 and TRBJ2-1; 12 positions match TRBD2. From germline, CDR1 is SGHAT and CDR2 FQNNGV. CDR3 length equals 15 residues. With V trimmed by 5 bases and J by 10 bases, 9 bases remained unmatched.

The chain carries TRBV4-1 and TRBJ1-4; maybe TRBD1 (5 bases). Germline V CDR1 and CDR2: MGHRA, YSYEKL. CDR3 size: 15 residues. V lost 4 bases, J lost 8 bases, and 17 bases lay in between. CDR3 sequence: CASSPAGTRGEKLFF. In nucleotides, the CDR3 is TGCGCCAGCAGCCCCGCCGGGACTAGGGGAGAAAAACTGTTTTTT.

The CDR3 DNA reads as TGTGCCATCAGTGAGTCGGCGCAGGGTCAAGAGACCCAGTACTTC. This encodes CAISESAQGQETQYF. The chain carries TRBV10-3 and TRBJ2-5, with a weak D call TRBD1 (5 bases). Germline-derived CDR1 and CDR2 are ENHRY and SYGVKD. Trimming cost V 0 bases and J 2 bases, with 10 bases left between them. The CDR3 runs to 15 residues.

The chain carries TRBV5-6 and TRBJ2-7; the D gene is possibly TRBD1 (5 bases). Germline CDR1 reads SGHDT; CDR2 reads YYEEEE. CDR3 length equals 13 residues. V was trimmed by 0 bases and J by 6 bases, leaving 10 bases between them. CDR3 DNA: TGTGCCAGCAGCTTGGGGCAGGGTCGCGAGCAGTACTTC. Protein sequence: CASSLGQGREQYF.

The rearrangement joins TRBV11-2 to TRBJ1-2, with D perhaps matching TRBD1 (6 bases). From germline, CDR1 is SGHAT and CDR2 FQNNGV. The germline V and J ends were trimmed by 5 bases and 5 bases, with 9 bases remaining between them. The CDR3 is 12 amino acids. The CDR3 coding sequence is TGTGCCAGCAGCCAACAGGGATATGGCTACACCTTC. Amino acids: CASSQQGYGYTF.

The rearrangement joins TRBV14 to TRBJ2-3, with D possibly matching TRBD2 (5 bases). Trimming pared 3 bases from V and 3 bases from J, leaving 16 bases between. The germline V gene encodes CDR1 SGHDN and CDR2 FVKESK. The CDR3 covers 16 residues. The CDR3 loop reads CASSQNIRGKTDTQYF. CDR3 bases: TGTGCCAGCAGCCAGAATATACGGGGAAAAACAGATACGCAGTATTTT.

This chain connects TRBV6-6 to TRBJ2-3, with D maybe TRBD2 (6 bases). V gave up 5 bases and J gave up 0 bases, with 9 bases separating them. The CDR3 spans 14 residues. The germline gives CDR1 MNHNY, CDR2 SVGAGI (reference sequence). The chain's CDR3 is CASSHGTSTDTQYF. The CDR3 coding sequence is TGTGCCAGCAGTCACGGGACTAGCACAGATACGCAGTATTTT.

This clone was found a few times. The identical CDR3 is also encoded by other nucleotide sequences in the sample. The V and J genes are TRBV2 and TRBJ1-6; D may be TRBD1 (6 bases). V dropped 3 bases and J dropped 4 bases, with 7 bases sitting between them. This CDR3 spans 14 amino acids. Germline CDR1 is SNHLY and CDR2 is FYNNEI. The CDR3 nucleotides are TGTGCCAGCAGTGAGGACAGTTATAATTCACCCCTCCACTTT. Residues: CASSEDSYNSPLHF.

This chain connects TRBV9 to TRBJ2-1; perhaps TRBD2 as D (5 bases). This CDR3 spans 15 amino acids. Germline V CDR1 and CDR2: SGDLS, YYNGEE. V was cut by 4 bases and J by 2 bases, with 13 bases left in between. The CDR3 region has the DNA TGTGCCAGCAGCCCGGGGTCTCCAACCTACAATGAGCAGTTCTTC. This sequence encodes CASSPGSPTYNEQFF.

The table lists this clone with a count of one. The V gene is TRBV5-1, the J gene TRBJ2-5; D not resolved. Germline-derived CDR1 and CDR2 are SGHRS and YFSETQ. Trimming took off 0 bases at V and 5 bases at J, with 11 bases between the two ends. The length of the CDR3 is 14 residues. CDR3 sequence reads: CASSLGLVHETQYF. CDR3 in DNA: TGCGCCAGCAGCTTGGGGCTAGTACATGAGACCCAGTACTTC.

The rearrangement uses TRBV27 and TRBJ2-1; 7 nucleotides match TRBD2. The CDR3 is 17 residues long. J lost 10 bases, V lost 3 bases, and 18 bases had no gene match. Germline-derived CDR1 and CDR2 are MNHEY and SMNVEV (reference sequence). CDR3 region: CASSFIGGLEVGSEQFF. Written as DNA, the CDR3 is TGTGCCAGCAGTTTCATTGGTGGACTAGAGGTGGGTAGCGAGCAGTTCTTC.

V and J are TRBV4-1 and TRBJ2-1; 7 bases line up with TRBD1. The length of the CDR3 is 16 residues. Germline-derived CDR1 and CDR2 are MGHRA and YSYEKL. V trimming: 4 bases; J trimming: 1 base; junction bases outside the gene matches: 7. Here the CDR3 DNA reads TGCGCCAGCAGCCTCTCGGACAGGTTGTCCTACAATGAGCAGTTCTTC. Translating gives CASSLSDRLSYNEQFF.

The V gene is TRBV5-6, the J gene TRBJ2-2; 12 nucleotides align to TRBD1. The germline V gene has CDR1 SGHDT and CDR2 YYEEEE. V gave up 2 bases and J gave up 5 bases; unmatched junction bases: 4. The CDR3 sequence is 16 residues long. The CDR3 is CASSFGTGGNTGELFF. The CDR3 DNA is TGTGCCAGCAGCTTTGGGACAGGGGGCAATACCGGGGAGCTGTTTTTT.